This T cell receptor (beta chain) is drawn from a study of blood T cell repertoires in COVID-19. Background on the study: Acute and convalescent COVID-19 specimens originated in the United States, Italy and Spain. The analysed material was cDNA or gDNA that came from T cells, B-cell-depleted T cells, or PBMCs.

The trim removed 0 bases at V and 0 bases at J, leaving 6 bases unmatched. This CDR3 contains 17 residues. Germline loops: CDR1 SGDLS, CDR2 YYNGEE. In the original processing: Reference gene primers were amplified, and this amplification served to estimate nucleated cell counts. Libraries were prepared by immunoSEQ multiplex PCR; TCRdb keeps only in-frame clonotypes and omits some of them. V, J and clone size derive from that table, while D and trimming were established from the DNA sequence. The sample contains some 200,000 clones, 80% to 90% of which appear only once. The sample taken for sequencing was peripheral blood. The V call is TRBV9, the J call TRBJ1-3, with TRBD1 matching 7 bases. The receptor's source is an elderly woman with acute or convalescent COVID-19. The CDR3 DNA reads TGTGCCAGCAGCGTAGAAGACAGGGTTTACTCTGGAAACACCATATATTTT. Translated, it gives CASSVEDRVYSGNTIYF. The full variable domain, its missing parts supplied by reference TRBV9 and TRBJ1-3, is DSGVTQTPKHLITATGQRVTLRCSPRSGDLSVYWYQQSLDQGLQFLIQYYNGEERAKGNILERFSAQQFPDLHSELNLSSLELGDSALYFCASSVEDRVYSGNTIYFGEGSWLTVV.